This T cell receptor (beta chain) is from a study of T cell responses to AZD1222 COVID-19 vaccine. Study-level results: Just 5 to 7 AZD1222 recipients were seropositive at baseline. At 160-218 and 743-854, vaccine-associated CD4 TCRs were dominant, and they spanned spike.

In regard to this clone: What it binds is not known.

Measured with immunoSEQ multiplex PCR; TCRdb has only the in-frame clones, and not every one. The sample yields around 250,000 clones, over 85% seen once. The source of this sequence is an adult in good health. This material consisted of peripheral blood, taken on day 0 of AZD1222 vaccination.

The CDR3 region has the DNA TGTGCCACCAGCAGAGAGACTAGCGGGAGGGGATATACGCAGTATTTT. This sequence encodes CATSRETSGRGYTQYF. The chain carries TRBV15 and TRBJ2-3; 14 bases are shared with TRBD2. V lost 0 bases, J lost 7 bases, and 3 bases stayed unmatched. CDR3 length: 16 amino acids. Germline assignment: CDR1 LNHNV and CDR2 YYDKDF (reference sequence).